This record covers a single TCR beta chain. Antigen specificity is unknown. Regarding time point: sample taken at primary tumor resection. Unsorted samples of tumor, nontumor lung or frozen PBMC had their whole RNA sequenced. The data stem from a study of spatial heterogeneity in lung cancer. The wider study: More beta-chain than alpha-chain sequences were consistently detected.

Study-level points and caveats: Circulating ubiquitous expanded tumor TCRs were observed more frequently at resection than at follow-up.

The CDR3 has 16 amino acids. Every TCR cDNA molecule bore a unique molecular identifier. TCRdb passed the 5' RACE reads through MiXCR, listing each CDR3 protein once. The table records around 92,000 distinct CDR3 sequences, 12% of them present only once. Sequencing used PBMCs, obtained at surgery. The rearrangement links TRBV21-1 to TRBJ2-7; TRBD2 is the table's D call and was not checked against the DNA. TRBV21-1 represents a pseudogene. The TCR was taken from a male donor with early-stage non-small cell lung cancer. CDR3 nucleotides: TGTGCCAGCAGCAAAGAGGATCTAGCGGGGGGCCCTGAGCAGTACTTC. Amino acids: CASSKEDLAGGPEQYF.